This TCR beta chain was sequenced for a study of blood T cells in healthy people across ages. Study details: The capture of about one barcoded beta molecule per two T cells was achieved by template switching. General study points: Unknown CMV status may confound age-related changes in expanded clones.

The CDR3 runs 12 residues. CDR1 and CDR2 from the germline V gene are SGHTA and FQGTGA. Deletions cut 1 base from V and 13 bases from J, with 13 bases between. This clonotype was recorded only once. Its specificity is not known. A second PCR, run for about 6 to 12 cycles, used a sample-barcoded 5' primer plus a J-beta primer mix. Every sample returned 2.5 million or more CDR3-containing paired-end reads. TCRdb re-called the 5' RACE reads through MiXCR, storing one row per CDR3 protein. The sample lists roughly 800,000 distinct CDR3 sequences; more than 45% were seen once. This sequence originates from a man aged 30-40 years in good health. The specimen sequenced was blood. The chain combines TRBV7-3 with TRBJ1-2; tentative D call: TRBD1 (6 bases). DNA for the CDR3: TGTGCCAGCAGCTTAAACGCAGGGGTAGTCACCTTC. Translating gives CASSLNAGVVTF.